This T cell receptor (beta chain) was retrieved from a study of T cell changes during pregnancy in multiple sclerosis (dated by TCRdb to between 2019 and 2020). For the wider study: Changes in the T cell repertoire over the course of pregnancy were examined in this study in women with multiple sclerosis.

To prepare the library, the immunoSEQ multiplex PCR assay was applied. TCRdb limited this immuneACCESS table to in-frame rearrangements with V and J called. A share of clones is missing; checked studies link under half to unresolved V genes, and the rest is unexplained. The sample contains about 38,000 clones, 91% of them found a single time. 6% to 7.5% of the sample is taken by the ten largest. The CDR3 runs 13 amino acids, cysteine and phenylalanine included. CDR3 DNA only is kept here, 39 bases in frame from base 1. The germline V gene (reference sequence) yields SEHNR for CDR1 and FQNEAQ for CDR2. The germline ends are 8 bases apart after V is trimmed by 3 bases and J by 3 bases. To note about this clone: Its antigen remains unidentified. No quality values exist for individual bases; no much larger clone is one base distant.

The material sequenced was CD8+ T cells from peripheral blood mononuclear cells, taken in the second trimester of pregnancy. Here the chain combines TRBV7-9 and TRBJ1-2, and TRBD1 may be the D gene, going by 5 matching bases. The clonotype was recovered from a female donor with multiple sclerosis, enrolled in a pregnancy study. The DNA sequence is TGTGCCAGCAGCTTTGGACAATACTATGGCTACACCTTC. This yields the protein CASSFGQYYGYTF.